A selection of T cell receptor beta chains follows, all from one sample in a study of blood T cell repertoires in COVID-19. Clones were sequenced by immunoSEQ multiplex PCR, and TCRdb holds only the in-frame ones, with some missing. The profile shows over 200,000 clones, around three quarters of them singletons. Material: peripheral blood. Source of these receptors: a woman aged 80 or over with acute or convalescent COVID-19. Both conserved end residues are part of each CDR3. The D gene is left open where the match is weak. Clone size is stated in some rows and not others, as once, few, many or a class when expanded.

J,V,size,D,CDR3,DNA
TRBJ2-1,TRBV29-1,-,-,CSVESGLKWEQFF,TGCAGCGTTGAGTCAGGACTGAAGTGGGAGCAGTTCTTC
TRBJ1-2,TRBV4-3,once,-,CASSQDSRAGYGYTF,TGCGCCAGCAGCCAAGATTCCCGAGCAGGCTATGGCTACACCTTC
TRBJ2-7,TRBV5-1,-,-,CASSIMGGSGYEQYF,TGCGCCAGCAGCATCATGGGGGGATCTGGCTACGAGCAGTACTTC
TRBJ1-1,TRBV10-3,-,-,CAITTGGENTEAFF,TGTGCCATCACCACGGGTGGAGAGAACACTGAAGCTTTCTTT
TRBJ2-5,TRBV19,-,TRBD1,CASSLGTGEETQYF,TGTGCCAGTAGCCTCGGGACAGGCGAAGAGACCCAGTACTTC
TRBJ2-1,TRBV18,-,-,CASSPRSSGRGSYNEQFF,TGTGCCAGCTCACCACGGAGTAGCGGAAGGGGATCCTACAATGAGCAGTTCTTC
TRBJ1-4,TRBV3-1/TRBV3-2,-,TRBD1,CASTRDRLGEKLFF,TGTGCCAGCACCCGGGACAGGTTGGGTGAAAAACTGTTTTTT
TRBJ1-6,TRBV7-9,-,-,CASSPPGTMDSPLHF,TGTGCCAGCAGCCCTCCCGGGACAATGGATTCACCCCTCCACTTT
TRBJ2-2,TRBV7-2,-,TRBD1,CASSLGQGGTGELFF,TGTGCCAGCAGCCTGGGACAGGGGGGGACCGGGGAGCTGTTTTTT
TRBJ2-7,TRBV2,-,TRBD2,CASRRLAGGYEQYF,TGTGCCAGCAGGCGACTAGCGGGAGGCTACGAGCAGTACTTC
TRBJ1-5,TRBV11-3,-,-,CASSLVWAGRKNQPQHF,TGTGCCAGCAGCTTAGTCTGGGCGGGACGCAAAAATCAGCCCCAGCATTTT
TRBJ1-1,TRBV2,-,-,CASRVTALNTEAFF,TGTGCCAGCAGGGTGACAGCGTTGAACACTGAAGCTTTCTTT
TRBJ1-2,TRBV5-4,-,-,CASSLDSPYGYTF,TGTGCCAGCAGTCTCGACAGCCCCTATGGCTACACCTTC
TRBJ1-3,TRBV19,once,TRBD1,CASSMDRRNTIYF,TGTGCCAGTAGTATGGACAGGAGAAACACCATATATTTT
TRBJ2-2,TRBV27,many,TRBD2,CASSRLAGVAGELFF,TGTGCCAGCAGCCGTCTAGCGGGAGTAGCCGGGGAGCTGTTTTTT
TRBJ2-1,TRBV6-5,once,TRBD1,CASSYGTGPMNEQFF,TGTGCCAGCAGTTACGGGACAGGTCCTATGAATGAGCAGTTCTTC
TRBJ1-6,TRBV7-9,-,-,CASSHDGVGSPLHF,TGTGCCAGCAGCCATGACGGGGTGGGATCACCCCTCCACTTT
TRBJ2-1,TRBV2,-,TRBD1,CASSRAGGVDEQFF,TGTGCCAGCTCAAGGGCAGGGGGCGTGGATGAGCAGTTCTTC
TRBJ2-1,TRBV7-5,few,-,CARSCSGEFYNEQFF,TGTGCCAGAAGCTGCTCAGGGGAATTCTACAATGAGCAGTTCTTC
TRBJ2-1,TRBV11-2,-,TRBD2,CASQTSGRWVEQFF,TGTGCCAGCCAGACTAGCGGGAGGTGGGTTGAGCAGTTCTTC
TRBJ1-2,TRBV6-1,few,TRBD1,CASSELGTDRGLYGYTF,TGTGCCAGCAGTGAATTGGGCACCGACAGGGGACTCTATGGCTACACCTTC
TRBJ1-2,TRBV7-2,few,TRBD1,CASSPRTGNYGYTF,TGTGCCAGCAGCCCAAGGACAGGGAACTATGGCTACACCTTC
TRBJ1-2,TRBV19,-,TRBD1,CASTGGSTGEVGYTF,TGTGCCAGTACCGGGGGGTCGACAGGGGAGGTTGGCTACACCTTC
TRBJ2-4,TRBV30,-,-,CAWSVETSNIQYF,TGTGCCTGGAGTGTAGAGACATCGAACATTCAGTACTTC
TRBJ2-1,TRBV12-3/TRBV12-4,-,-,CASRASTNNEQFF,TGTGCCAGCAGGGCCTCAACGAACAATGAGCAGTTCTTC
TRBJ2-1,TRBV7-9,-,TRBD2,CASSPTGGAGGLTAEQFF,TGTGCCAGCAGCCCAACCGGCGGGGCGGGAGGGCTAACGGCTGAGCAGTTCTTC
TRBJ1-2,TRBV6-2/TRBV6-3,-,-,CASSYVQGSNYGYTF,TGTGCCAGCAGTTACGTACAGGGATCTAACTATGGCTACACCTTC
TRBJ2-2,TRBV6-2/TRBV6-3,-,TRBD1,CASSYRDSNTGELFF,TGTGCCAGCAGTTACCGGGACAGCAACACCGGGGAGCTGTTTTTT
TRBJ1-3,TRBV9,-,-,CASSVVPQGLIPGNTIYF,TGTGCCAGCAGCGTAGTTCCCCAGGGCCTGATTCCTGGAAACACCATATATTTT
TRBJ1-2,TRBV6-1,-,-,CASSEDRGGLVSGYTF,TGTGCCAGCAGTGAAGATAGGGGAGGCTTGGTGAGTGGCTACACCTTC
TRBJ1-3,TRBV5-4,-,-,CASSLAEQGGGNTIYF,TGTGCCAGCAGCTTGGCCGAACAGGGTGGAGGAAACACCATATATTTT
TRBJ1-2,TRBV27,-,-,CASSPPPGHRKNYGYTF,TGTGCCAGCAGTCCACCCCCGGGACACCGAAAAAACTATGGCTACACCTTC
TRBJ1-4,TRBV7-9,once,-,CASSPGGTTNEKLFF,TGTGCCAGCAGCCCGGGGGGGACAACTAATGAAAAACTGTTTTTT
TRBJ2-5,TRBV19,-,-,CASSGGVAGTQYF,TGTGCCAGTTCTGGCGGGGTAGCAGGGACCCAGTACTTC
TRBJ2-2,TRBV7-6,many,-,CASSSDVRFTGELFF,TGTGCCAGCAGCTCAGATGTCAGGTTCACCGGGGAGCTGTTTTTT
TRBJ1-6,TRBV19,-,-,CASQRGNNSPLHF,TGTGCCAGCCAACGGGGGAATAATTCACCCCTCCACTTT
TRBJ2-5,TRBV19,-,-,CASTLSGAGGETQYF,TGTGCCAGTACTCTTTCAGGGGCCGGGGGGGAGACCCAGTACTTC
TRBJ1-4,TRBV21-1,once,-,CASSNEQGACGEKLFF,TGTGCCAGCAGCAATGAACAGGGGGCTTGCGGTGAAAAACTGTTTTTT
TRBJ1-4,TRBV5-4,-,TRBD1,CASSSGPGQGATNEKLFF,TGTGCCAGCAGCTCGGGACCGGGACAGGGGGCAACTAATGAAAAACTGTTTTTT
TRBJ2-7,TRBV29-1,-,TRBD2,CSVVTSGTYEQYF,TGCAGCGTGGTGACTAGCGGAACCTACGAGCAGTACTTC
TRBJ1-6,TRBV2,few,-,CASRQLGGPNHSSYNSPLHF,TGTGCCAGCAGACAACTTGGTGGGCCTAACCACAGCTCCTATAATTCACCCCTCCACTTT
TRBJ2-1,TRBV14,-,TRBD1,CASSLDRGRQFF,TGTGCCAGCAGCCTAGACAGGGGGAGGCAGTTCTTC
TRBJ1-3,TRBV29-1,-,TRBD1,CSVWDRAENTIYF,TGCAGCGTTTGGGACAGGGCCGAAAACACCATATATTTT
TRBJ2-3,TRBV5-5,-,-,CASSPRGRGTDTQYF,TGTGCCAGCAGCCCGCGGGGGCGGGGCACAGATACGCAGTATTTT
TRBJ1-5,TRBV2,-,-,CASSLKQRGNQPQHF,TGTGCCAGCAGCCTAAAACAGAGAGGCAATCAGCCCCAGCATTTT
TRBJ2-7,TRBV12-3/TRBV12-4,-,TRBD2,CASQRGENYEQYF,TGTGCCAGTCAGCGGGGGGAAAACTACGAGCAGTACTTC
TRBJ2-1,TRBV29-1,-,-,CSVVRRADLYNEQFF,TGCAGCGTTGTGCGCCGAGCGGACCTCTACAATGAGCAGTTCTTC
TRBJ2-1,TRBV6-5,-,-,CASSAGYNEQFF,TGTGCCAGCAGCGCAGGGTACAATGAGCAGTTCTTC
TRBJ2-1,TRBV7-9,-,-,CASSFGPVGAPYNEQFF,TGTGCCAGCAGCTTTGGCCCGGTGGGGGCCCCTTACAATGAACAGTTCTTC
TRBJ1-4,TRBV3-1/TRBV3-2,few,-,CASSPGGSGNEKLFF,TGTGCCAGCAGCCCCGGAGGGAGTGGGAATGAAAAACTGTTTTTT
TRBJ2-1,TRBV9,-,TRBD2,CASSVTLTSAGGSYNEQFF,TGTGCCAGCAGCGTAACTCTCACTTCAGCGGGGGGATCCTACAATGAGCAGTTCTTC
TRBJ1-1,TRBV5-1,-,TRBD1,CASSSLPGGVLNTEAFF,TGCGCCAGCAGCTCACTTCCAGGGGGCGTCCTGAACACTGAAGCTTTCTTT
TRBJ1-1,TRBV9,-,-,CASSARGGVAEAFF,TGTGCCAGCAGCGCCCGTGGGGGGGTGGCTGAAGCTTTCTTT
TRBJ2-4,TRBV19,-,-,CASSIGGTGAGKNIQYF,TGTGCCAGTAGTATCGGGGGGACGGGGGCTGGAAAAAACATTCAGTACTTC
TRBJ1-2,TRBV19,-,TRBD1,CASSMARTGGYGYTF,TGTGCCAGTAGTATGGCCCGAACAGGGGGCTATGGCTACACCTTC
TRBJ1-6,TRBV3-1/TRBV3-2,few,-,CASSQGSSYNSPLHF,TGTGCCAGCAGCCAAGGGAGCTCCTATAATTCACCCCTCCACTTT
TRBJ1-1,TRBV6-5,-,-,CATSQGWANTEAFF,TGTGCCACGTCCCAGGGATGGGCGAACACTGAAGCTTTCTTT
TRBJ1-2,TRBV4-2,few,TRBD1,CASSQVVGTGIYGYTF,TGTGCCAGCAGCCAAGTGGTCGGGACAGGGATATATGGCTACACCTTC
TRBJ1-1,TRBV7-3,-,-,CASSTGHANTEAFF,TGTGCCAGCAGTACCGGACATGCGAACACTGAAGCTTTCTTT
TRBJ1-6,TRBV5-1,-,TRBD1,CASSAGQGYNSPLHF,TGCGCCAGCAGCGCCGGACAGGGCTATAATTCACCCCTCCACTTT